This TCR beta chain is from a study of shared clonotypes between healthy human individuals. CD45RO-negative cells were positively selected for CCR7, leaving out terminally differentiated effector memory CD45RA+ cells. Authors' data handling: ImmunoSEQ output held junction-only sequences without quality scores, so filtering differed. The repertoire was sequenced with immunoSEQ multiplex PCR; TCRdb's copy has only in-frame clones and lacks some. V and J calls plus clone size are reproduced from that table; the DNA served to infer D and trimming. The sample contains about 700,000 clones, about 92% of which appear only once. Sequences were obtained from naive CD8+ T cells sorted from blood. The source of this sequence is a man aged 25-45 years in good health.

This chain's CDR3 is CASGEISVTEQFF. CDR3 coding DNA: TGTGCCAGTGGTGAGATTAGTGTGACTGAGCAGTTCTTC. The chain has TRBV19 and TRBJ2-1; D unresolved. CDR3 size: 13 residues. The germline CDR1 and CDR2 sequences are LNHDA and SQIVND (reference sequence). The V end lost 8 bases, the J end lost 9 bases, and 17 bases lay between the germline ends.